The clone carrying this T cell receptor beta chain was seen a single time. The CDR3 runs 17 residues. V lost 5 bases, J lost 10 bases, and 17 bases stayed unmatched. Germline CDR1 and CDR2: LNHNV and YYDKDF (reference sequence). The sample originates from a study of control samples from healthy donors and cancer patients. Repertoires were generated with immunoSEQ multiplex PCR, while TCRdb's copy carries only in-frame clones and drops some. The sample consists of 150,000 or so clones, over 90% of them appearing once. Input material: blood. This TCR derives from a man aged 45-65 years in good health. V usage is TRBV15 and J usage is TRBJ2-1, with 10 nucleotides matching TRBD2. This CDR3 reads CATSFRSGLGLAVEQFF. The CDR3 DNA follows: TGTGCCACCAGCTTTCGCTCGGGGTTAGGACTAGCGGTAGAGCAGTTCTTC.